The 24 T cell receptor beta chains below all came from one sample that was sequenced in a study of CD8 T cells in Susac syndrome. cDNA came from approximately 0.5 to 1 ug RNA primed by random hexamers. TCRdb independently ran MiXCR on the immunoSEQ multiplex PCR reads; one entry per CDR3 protein. Of about 300,000 distinct CDR3 sequences in the sample, 89% were seen once. Sequencing used CD8+ T cells from PBMCs. Receptor source: a human donor with multiple sclerosis.

This CDR3 is CASSQVSGGVYEQYF. The CDR3 DNA follows: TGCGCCAGCAGCCAAGTTAGCGGGGGGGTCTACGAGCAGTACTTC. This chain joins TRBV4-3 and TRBJ2-7; TRBD2 aligns across 11 bases. The V and J ends lost 1 base and 3 bases, in that order; junction bases with no gene match: 2. The CDR3 runs 15 residues. In germline, CDR1 is LGHNA, CDR2 YSLEER.

CDR3 sequence reads: CASSPGGARDEQFF. For the CDR3, the DNA is TGTGCCAGCAGTCCCGGGGGGGCGAGGGATGAGCAGTTCTTC. The gene calls are TRBV12-3 or TRBV12-4 and TRBJ2-1; TRBD2 aligns across 8 bases. This CDR3 spans 14 amino acids. Trimming cost V 5 bases and J 8 bases; bases outside gene matches: 8.

The V gene is TRBV3-1, the J gene TRBJ1-1, with TRBD1 matching 9 bases. Germline CDR1 LGHDT, CDR2 YNNKEL (reference sequence). This CDR3 region has 15 residues. The V gene end was trimmed by 0 bases and the J gene end by 4 bases; junction bases not matched to a gene: 3. DNA of the CDR3: TGTGCCAGCAGCCAAGAACAGGGGGCGCGCACTGAAGCTTTCTTT. It encodes CASSQEQGARTEAFF.

As regards this clonotype: The junction and the germline gene differ at one end; a read error may be behind it. The chain employs TRBV30 and TRBJ2-7; D not resolved. The CDR3 runs 11 residues. Germline CDR1 is GTSNPN and CDR2 is SVGIG (reference sequence). The CDR3 DNA reads TGTGCCTGGAGTACACAAAACGAGCGGTACTTC. This codes for CAWSTQNERYF.

This chain links TRBV28 with TRBJ2-1, with TRBD2 matching 10 bases. The germline V gene encodes CDR1 MDHEN and CDR2 SYDVKM. The CDR3 has 16 amino acids. With 3 bases clipped from V and 6 bases from J, the junction kept 8 bases outside the gene matches. The CDR3 loop reads CASSFLLAGPGNEQFF. DNA of the CDR3: TGTGCCAGCAGTTTTTTACTAGCGGGGCCGGGCAATGAGCAGTTCTTC.

The rearrangement links TRBV29-1 to TRBJ1-2, with D possibly TRBD1 on 6 matching bases. The CDR3 totals 13 residues. The germline V gene encodes CDR1 SQVTM and CDR2 ANQGSEA. Trimming stripped 6 bases from V and 5 bases from J, with 16 bases between. The DNA for the CDR3 is TGCAGCGTAACCGGGACAACGTTGTATGGCTACACCTTC. Its protein product is CSVTGTTLYGYTF.

DNA for the CDR3: TGCAGCGTTGAAGGGGGGCGGAGTCCGAGCTCCTACAATGAGCAGTTCTTC. This codes for CSVEGGRSPSSYNEQFF. This sequence joins TRBV29-1 and TRBJ2-1; the D gene is possibly TRBD1 (6 bases). Germline V gives CDR1 SQVTM, CDR2 ANQGSEA. This CDR3 contains 17 residues. V was cut by 1 base and J by 0 bases, with 16 bases left in between.

The V and J genes are TRBV6-5 and TRBJ1-5, with D uncertain. CDR3 length: 12 amino acids. From germline, CDR1 is MNHEY and CDR2 SVGAGI. Trimming cost V 8 bases and J 7 bases, with 12 bases left between them. In DNA form, the CDR3 reads TGTGCCAGCTATTCTTTTTTCCAGCCCCAGCATTTT. It is translated as CASYSFFQPQHF.

This rearrangement joins TRBV29-1 to TRBJ2-3; 12 bases are a match to TRBD2. Trimming at V came to 8 bases and at J to 5 bases, leaving 8 bases not matched to a gene. The CDR3 runs 14 residues. Germline values: CDR1 SQVTM, CDR2 ANQGSEA. CDR3 residues: CSPAGLAGRDTQYF. The CDR3 DNA reads TGCAGCCCTGCTGGACTAGCGGGACGAGATACGCAGTATTTT.

The chain combines TRBV20-1 with TRBJ2-1, with a tentative D call TRBD1 (6 bases). Trimming left V 6 bases short and J 2 bases short, with 17 bases between. The CDR3 loop spans 15 amino acids. Germline CDR1 is DFQATT and CDR2 is SNEGSKA (reference sequence). The CDR3 DNA sequence: TGCAGTGCCAAATCAGGGGAGCTAGCCTACAATGAGCAGTTCTTC. Protein: CSAKSGELAYNEQFF.

A single count supports this clonotype. V usage is TRBV7-8 and J usage is TRBJ2-1, with D perhaps given as TRBD1 or TRBD2 (5 bases each). CDR1 is SGHVS, CDR2 FQNEAQ, per germline. The CDR3 runs 14 residues. Trimming left V 1 base short and J 7 bases short, with 11 bases between. CDR3 DNA: TGTGCCAGCAGCTTAGTTGGGACCCGGAATGAGCAGTTCTTC. Translating it yields CASSLVGTRNEQFF.

The chain has TRBV15 and TRBJ2-5; 7 bases line up with TRBD2. J was trimmed by 2 bases and V by 0 bases; bases with no gene match: 18. The germline V gene has CDR1 LNHNV and CDR2 YYDKDF (reference sequence). CDR3 length: 20 amino acids. The CDR3 loop is CATSREEGRWASGYQETQYF. The CDR3 DNA reads TGTGCCACCAGCAGAGAAGAAGGTCGTTGGGCTAGCGGATATCAAGAGACCCAGTACTTC.

The chain uses TRBV4-3 and TRBJ2-7; maybe TRBD2 (6 bases). The CDR3 contains 15 residues. CDR1 LGHNA and CDR2 YSLEER come from the germline V gene. The germline V and J ends were trimmed by 1 base and 3 bases, with 13 bases remaining between them. CDR3 bases: TGCGCCAGCAGCCAAGGTTTTTTCGGGGGCTACGAGCAGTACTTC. The encoded protein is CASSQGFFGGYEQYF.

This chain joins TRBV9 and TRBJ1-4, with a weak D call TRBD1 (6 bases). This CDR3 spans 17 amino acids. Trimming pared 0 bases from V and 8 bases from J, leaving 20 bases between. CDR1 and CDR2 (germline): SGDLS, YYNGEE. The CDR3 DNA reads TGTGCCAGCAGCGTAGCGTCGGGGGGGCCAGGTGACGAAAAACTGTTTTTT. Translated: CASSVASGGPGDEKLFF.

V and J are TRBV7-9 and TRBJ2-7; a possible D gene is TRBD1 (6 bases). V was clipped by 4 bases and J by 3 bases, with 13 bases between them. CDR1 and CDR2 from the germline V gene are SEHNR and FQNEAQ (reference sequence). The CDR3 runs 14 residues. In DNA, the CDR3 is TGTGCCAGCAGCTCTAAGGACAGTAGCTACGAGCAGTACTTC. Encoded protein: CASSSKDSSYEQYF.

This chain connects TRBV27 to TRBJ2-5; D may correspond to TRBD1 or TRBD2 (5 bases each). Germline V gives CDR1 MNHEY, CDR2 SMNVEV (reference sequence). The CDR3 extends over 13 amino acids. The ends were cut back, 6 bases at V and 5 bases at J, with 13 bases in the middle. The chain's CDR3 is CASRGPSQETQYF. The CDR3 DNA sequence: TGTGCCAGCAGGGGACCTTCGCAGGAGACCCAGTACTTC.

The V gene is TRBV3-1, the J gene TRBJ2-4, with 7 positions matching TRBD1. Per germline, CDR1 LGHDT and CDR2 YNNKEL (reference sequence). With 0 bases clipped from V and 9 bases from J, the junction kept 5 bases outside the gene matches. The CDR3 totals 14 residues. CDR3 sequence: CASSQEAGQAIQYF. The CDR3 nucleotides are TGTGCCAGCAGCCAAGAGGCCGGACAGGCCATTCAGTACTTC.

This clonotype showed up just once. At one end, the junction sequence differs from germline, possibly due to a read error. The chain couples TRBV20-1 to TRBJ2-1; 7 bases fit TRBD1. This CDR3 contains 15 residues. CDR1 and CDR2 from the germline V gene are DFQATT and SNEGSKA (reference sequence). The CDR3 coding sequence is TGCAGTGCTAGAGACCGGGACAGAGCCTACGATGAGCAGTTCTTC. Encoded protein: CSARDRDRAYDEQFF.

The chain is built from TRBV5-1 and TRBJ2-7, with D possibly being TRBD1 (5 bases). CDR1 and CDR2 from the germline V gene are SGHRS and YFSETQ. The CDR3 has 14 amino acids. The V and J ends lost 2 bases and 6 bases respectively, with 15 bases between them. The CDR3 spells CASSFSRGYGEQYF. The CDR3 DNA follows: TGCGCCAGCAGCTTTAGTAGGGGTTACGGCGAGCAGTACTTC.

In this sample, this clonotype turned up once. The genes are TRBV7-9 and TRBJ2-7; either TRBD1 or TRBD2 may supply D (6 bases each). V lost 4 bases and J 3 bases, leaving 16 bases between the germline ends. CDR3 length: 15 residues. The V gene's germline CDR1 is SEHNR and CDR2 FQNEAQ (reference sequence). CDR3 protein: CASSSGGKPGYEQYF. The CDR3 nucleotides read TGTGCCAGCAGCTCCGGGGGCAAGCCGGGCTACGAGCAGTACTTC. Using reference TRBV7-9 and TRBJ2-7 for the parts outside the CDR3, the full variable domain is DTGVSQNPRHKITKRGQNVTFRCDPISEHNRLYWYRQTLGQGPEFLTYFQNEAQLEKSRLLSDRFSAERPKGSFSTLEIQRTEQGDSAMYLCASSSGGKPGYEQYFGPGTRLTVT.

In nucleotides, the CDR3 is TGTGCCAGCTCACCACCGGCCAGCTACGAGCAGTACTTC. Translation: CASSPPASYEQYF. This chain joins TRBV18 and TRBJ2-7; D uncertain. Germline lookup yields CDR1 KGHSH and CDR2 LQKENI. V was pared by 0 bases and J by 3 bases, with 6 bases between. This CDR3 comprises 13 residues.

The chain couples TRBV25-1 to TRBJ2-5, with D perhaps matching TRBD1 or TRBD2 (5 bases each). The CDR3 totals 15 residues. V lost 5 bases, J lost 2 bases, and 15 bases lay in between. Per germline, CDR1 MGHDK and CDR2 SYGVNS. CDR3 nucleotide sequence: TGTGCCAGCAGTCAGAAGGTATGGGGGCAAGAGACCCAGTACTTC. This translates into CASSQKVWGQETQYF.

The chain uses TRBV11-1 and TRBJ2-7; 9 nucleotides agree with TRBD1. Germline V gene sequence: CDR1 SGHAT, CDR2 FQDESV (reference sequence). The V gene end was trimmed by 2 bases and the J gene end by 3 bases; junction bases not matched to a gene: 8. The CDR3 spans 16 residues. The CDR3 DNA sequence: TGTGCCAGCAGCTTACTGGGGACAGGGAATTTCTACGAGCAGTACTTC. Amino acids: CASSLLGTGNFYEQYF.

The chain combines TRBV5-6 with TRBJ1-2, with 7 bases lining up with TRBD1. The V and J ends lost 4 bases and 4 bases, in that order; junction bases with no gene match: 10. Germline V gene data show CDR1 as SGHDT and CDR2 as YYEEEE. The CDR3 runs to 15 residues. The CDR3 bases are TGTGCCAGCAGCCCAAGACAGGGCGTAGTCTATGGCTACACCTTC. As protein: CASSPRQGVVYGYTF.